This T cell receptor beta chain was found in a study of blood T cell repertoires in COVID-19. Individuals drawn from 24 US areas were roughly 18 to 95 years old. Sequencing was performed with immunoSEQ multiplex PCR; in TCRdb, only in-frame clones are kept and a portion is missing. This table has 270,000 or so clones, 70% to 90% appearing once. The germline V gene has CDR1 SGDLS and CDR2 YYNGEE. V lost 3 bases, J lost 4 bases, and 13 bases stayed unmatched. This CDR3 has 18 amino acids. The chain carries TRBV9 and TRBJ2-1; 10 nucleotides line up with TRBD2. The sample was PBMCs or T cells enriched from blood (not recorded which). The TCR originated in a woman in her 30s with acute COVID-19. CDR3 protein: CASSGVKGSSGSYNEQFF. CDR3 nucleotides: TGTGCCAGCAGCGGTGTAAAAGGGTCTAGCGGGAGTTACAATGAGCAGTTCTTC.